This record looks at one T cell receptor beta chain sequence and its context. Its antigen is not yet known. One base away there is no much larger clone; base qualities are not given. The library was produced with the immunoSEQ multiplex PCR assay. The multiplex PCR relied on a mix of 60 forward primers for TCR Vbeta segments and 13 reverse primers for TCR Jbeta segments. The CDR3 region of rearranged TCR beta genes was amplified from genomic DNA by a multiplex PCR assay. On the Illumina HiSeq System, the amplified TCR beta libraries were sequenced as 87-base-pair reads. In the original analysis: In a later analysis, about 80 million unique TCR beta chains were counted across the approximately 670 repertoires, and some 10 million of these chains were shared by at least two donors. To remove PCR and sequencing errors, raw reads were error-corrected and collapsed into unique sequences using a nearest-neighbor algorithm that merged closely related sequences. V, D and J gene segments were assigned by aligning CDR3 sequences to IMGT reference sequences. For a sequence to be retained, a match of at least six nucleotides to both a V gene segment and a J gene segment was required. Rearrangements were called productive when the CDR3 lacked stop codons and stayed in frame with V and J; all others were non-productive. Following IMGT convention, CDR3 was defined as the stretch from the second conserved V-encoded cysteine up to the conserved J-encoded phenylalanine. Sequences without an unambiguous match to a single V gene segment were excluded from the earlier analysis of about 630 of the donors. In an earlier analysis of 587 of the donors, V segments were called functional above 56.7% productive rearrangements and were called segregating when the between-donor standard deviation exceeded 5%. To diagnose cytomegalovirus status from the catalog of TCR beta chain sequences, a statistical classification framework was built. In a later analysis, TCR nucleotide sequences were compared against IMGT/GENE-DB human TR gene sequences so that V and J genes could be assigned. A later analysis assigned CDR3 sequences and most-parsimonious VDJ recombination scenarios with the TCRdist pipeline. In a later analysis, each TCR beta chain was defined by its CDR3 amino acid sequence together with its V-gene family, and reads lacking a unique V-gene family were excluded. To address suspected cross-contamination and a sequencing artifact, a later analysis removed several hundred highly shared, low-generation-probability nucleotide sequences. A later analysis calculated a clonal expansion index for each public chain from normalized within-repertoire ranks of inferred template counts. In a later analysis, generation probabilities were computed with a VDJ recombination model fitted to out-of-frame rearrangements, and the resulting probabilities were checked against IGoR. A later analysis scored TCR-TCR, TCR-HLA and TCR-CMV co-occurrence with hypergeometric tests, applying a repertoire-size bias correction to TCR pairs. A later analysis estimated false discovery rates by permuting HLA or CMV assignments 20 times. In a later analysis, co-occurring TCRs were grouped using DBSCAN, and TCRdist sequence similarity was added for clustering within HLA-allele-positive subsets. Co-occurrence clustering excluded repertoires with fewer than 30,000 or more than 120,000 public chains, plus five with anomalous nucleotide sharing. Entries here come from immuneACCESS through TCRdb and include only in-frame sequences with V and J called. Some clones fail to appear in such tables; in the studies checked, an unresolved V gene covers under half of the shortfall, and the cause of the remainder is unknown. Clonal size and the V and J genes are those of that table, whereas D and trimming came from the DNA. This sample is represented by under 200,000 clones; roughly 85% of them were singletons. Of the sample, approximately 0.73% is held by the ten largest clones.

The CDR3 spans 13 residues, from the cysteine through the phenylalanine. The kept DNA is CDR3 alone, 39 bases in frame from the first base. The germline V gene provides CDR1 SGHTA and CDR2 FQGNSA. V loses 4 bases of germline sequence and J loses 2 bases, and the interval between the two ends is 7 bases. The cohort comprised 550 to 700 healthy bone marrow donors. At the time of sampling, every cohort member was nominally healthy, though immune exposures that went unrecorded were likely present. The donor tested CMV seronegative, placing the donor among the 300 to 450 seronegative members of the cohort. Every donor gave a peripheral blood sample, and the peripheral blood mononuclear cells from that sample were used for TCR beta sequencing. The Qiagen DNeasy Blood Extraction Kit was used to extract genomic DNA from the blood cell samples. This entry comes from a study of cytomegalovirus exposure and HLA in healthy donors (dated by TCRdb to 2015 to 2018). Looking at the study overall: An earlier analysis of a few hundred of the donors reported under 300 Gb of sequence data and 95 million to 130 million unique TCR beta sequences obtained from roughly 170 million T cells. Roughly 300 gigabases of sequencing data and roughly 80 million unique TCR sequences made up an early release that covered nearly 650 HLA-typed donors. Of the approximately 400 genotyped donors, roughly 85% fell in the genetic ancestry cluster associated with self-reported Caucasian donors. The study aimed to test whether signatures of past pathogen exposure could be identified by cataloging public T cell receptors. The T cell repertoires of several hundred subjects were profiled by immunosequencing and related to cytomegalovirus serostatus. Along with the roughly 670-subject first cohort, a separate validation cohort of over 90 different subjects was used. To predict cytomegalovirus infection status, the study brought together high-throughput TCR immunosequencing, statistical association of individual TCRs with disease status, and machine learning. A later analysis re-analyzed previously published TCR beta repertoires from about 730 donors and added high-resolution HLA genotyping to study TCR occurrence patterns. Rather than using new phenotypic data, the later analysis identified candidate immune exposures from TCR beta sequences and from how often those sequences occurred across donors. To decide whether each TCR beta V gene segment behaved as functional or pseudogenic, an earlier analysis of approximately 620 of the donors relied on high-throughput TCR beta sequencing. Donor age, sex, ethnicity and CMV serostatus were collected together with the repertoire data. A later genetic analysis used genome-wide SNP genotypes for about 60% of the roughly 700 donors, treating that subset as a discovery cohort. All discovery cohort repertoires had been generated using a single sequencing platform. Class I and class II HLA loci were covered by the typing at four-digit resolution. Typing coverage differed by locus: A, B, C, DRB1 and DQB1 were typed in about 620-640 donors, DQA1 in about 500, DPA1 in some 600, and DPB1 in just under 490. Four to six DR-DQ haplotypes were handled as single units for association and clustering, since linkage in the cohort was strong. Among 398 genotyped donors of the cohort, an average of approximately 230,000 unique TCR beta nucleotide sequences were sequenced per donor, roughly a sixth of them non-productive. The research as a whole found: In a later analysis, 16,951 TCR beta sequences were associated with specific HLA alleles at a false discovery rate of 0.05. Linkage disequilibrium might explain the correlated functional status among segregating V segments, but an unknown experimental factor could not be ruled out. In this cohort, only TCR beta chains were sequenced, and detectable features were limited by the absence of alpha or paired-chain data. A total of some 180 TCR beta chains were listed by the study as associated with cytomegalovirus. The only immune exposure information available for the cohort was CMV serostatus. In a later analysis, most CMV-associated TCR beta chains were found to appear HLA-restricted, with HLA associations seemingly driven largely by CMV exposure. Across donors, most TCR sequences were observed very rarely, whereas some public TCRs were present in many individuals. A group of highly shared sequence variants was considered likely to be a technical artifact of the sequencing pipeline. Sequencing depth was assumed to be roughly uniform across donors in the presence/absence analyses, though that assumption may not hold. Because HLA typing was unavailable for some donors at each locus, only the typed subset was used in association tests. A later analysis found that TCR association rates varied across HLA loci, with DRB1 alleles showing the most associated TCRs and HLA-C alleles the fewest. Some IMGT-functional V segments, including TRBV6-2 and TRBV6-3, could not be distinguished by the 87-base-pair reads and were therefore excluded. In vitro tests confirmed that a few of the cytomegalovirus-associated TCR beta chains recognize cytomegalovirus antigens. In a later analysis, HLA-associated TCR beta chains were found to be more clonally expanded and to have lower generation probabilities than equally common non-associated chains. An association between a missense DCLRE1C variant and V-gene and J-gene trimming of TCR beta chains was found in a later genetic analysis and replicated in an independent cohort. The classifier was reported to diagnose cytomegalovirus status with high specificity and sensitivity in both the original and validation cohorts. In an earlier analysis of 587 of the donors, most TCR beta V segments appeared in productive rearrangements about 87% or about 30% of the time, broadly matching IMGT annotations. A later analysis reported that several top co-occurrence clusters appeared linked to parvovirus B19, influenza, CMV and Epstein-Barr virus. When HLA alleles, especially DR and DQ, strongly co-occurred, TCR associations were difficult to assign to individual alleles. In a later genetic analysis, fewer N-insertions in productive TCRs were reported among donors in an Asian-associated ancestry cluster than the roughly 700-donor mean. The earlier analysis of some 540 of the donors excluded approximately 17 rarely observed V segments, including chromosome 9 orphons, because counts were too low. The authors suggested that the approach could potentially be extended to other disease states and immunological phenotypes. A further reported finding was that TCR beta sequences accurately predicted the HLA-A and HLA-B alleles for most subjects in the first cohort.

Recombination connected TRBV7-2 to TRBJ2-3; the D segment could be TRBD1, given 5 matching bases. This clonotype originated in a woman in her thirties or forties in good health and CMV-seronegative. The sequencing input was PBMCs. CDR3 reads: CASSYRYTDTQYF. At the DNA level, the sequence is TGTGCCAGCAGCTACAGGTACACAGATACGCAGTATTTT. The variable domain in full, with residues beyond the CDR3 obtained from the reference TRBV7-2 and TRBJ2-3 genes, is GAGVSQSPSNKVTEKGKDVELRCDPISGHTALYWYRQSLGQGLEFLIYFQGNSAPDKSGLPSDRFSAERTGGSVSTLTIQRTQQEDSAVYLCASSYRYTDTQYFGPGTRLTVL.